The rows below give T cell receptor beta chains drawn from one sample of a study of blood T cell repertoires in COVID-19. Assay: immunoSEQ multiplex PCR; the TCRdb copy retains only in-frame clones and omits some. The sample lists 150,000 to 200,000 clones, 80% to 90% occurring once. Sequenced: peripheral blood. The receptors were gathered from a man in his forties or fifties with active or convalescent COVID-19. The CDR3 runs from the conserved cysteine through the conserved F or W. A D gene is named only where the DNA matches it firmly. The size entry is marked missing in some rows and otherwise reads once, few, many or a size class.

V	size	D	J	CDR3	DNA
TRBV30	once	TRBD1	TRBJ1-2	CAWNIQGLGYGYTF	TGTGCCTGGAACATACAGGGGTTGGGATATGGCTACACCTTC
TRBV11-2	-	TRBD2	TRBJ2-2	CASSLLGGTGELFF	TGTGCCAGCAGCTTACTCGGGGGGACCGGGGAGCTGTTTTTT
TRBV5-6	-	-	TRBJ2-7	CASSFDTGYEQYF	TGTGCCAGCAGCTTCGACACAGGCTACGAGCAGTACTTC
TRBV28	-	-	TRBJ1-3	CASLDRNSGNTIYF	TGTGCCAGCCTCGACAGGAACTCTGGAAACACCATATATTTT
TRBV7-3	-	TRBD1	TRBJ2-1	CASSIGQGASEQFF	TGTGCCAGCAGCATAGGACAGGGGGCTTCTGAGCAGTTCTTC
TRBV6-5	-	-	TRBJ1-1	CASSRETENTEAFF	TGTGCCAGCAGCCGCGAGACAGAGAACACTGAAGCTTTCTTT
TRBV6-5	-	-	TRBJ1-2	CASSLGGREGYTF	TGTGCCAGCAGTTTGGGAGGACGGGAAGGCTACACCTTC
TRBV29-1	-	TRBD2	TRBJ2-1	CSTDTSGSNHEQFF	TGCAGTACAGACACTAGCGGGAGTAATCATGAGCAGTTCTTC
TRBV3-1/TRBV3-2	-	TRBD2	TRBJ2-7	CASSQAQRGYEQYF	TGTGCCAGCAGCCAAGCTCAGCGGGGGTACGAGCAGTACTTC
TRBV19	once	TRBD1	TRBJ1-2	CATKTTGGYGYGYTF	TGTGCCACCAAAACGACAGGGGGCTATGGCTATGGCTACACCTTC
TRBV12-3/TRBV12-4	once	-	TRBJ2-7	CASSQGGYEQYF	TGTGCCAGCAGTCAAGGGGGCTACGAGCAGTACTTC
TRBV7-9	-	TRBD2	TRBJ2-7	CASSSGTTYEQYF	TGTGCCAGCAGCTCCGGGACTACCTACGAGCAGTACTTC
TRBV6-1	-	TRBD2	TRBJ2-1	CASSEEAGGRPNEQFF	TGTGCCAGCAGTGAAGAGGCGGGAGGGAGACCCAATGAGCAGTTCTTC
TRBV19	-	-	TRBJ2-6	CATRLGRDSGANVLTF	TGTGCCACCCGATTAGGACGGGACTCTGGGGCCAACGTCCTGACTTTC
TRBV12-3/TRBV12-4	-	-	TRBJ2-7	CASSPGVGQYF	TGTGCCAGCAGTCCCGGAGTGGGGCAGTACTTC
TRBV27	-	-	TRBJ1-5	CASSTSTAGSNQPQHF	TGTGCCAGCAGTACCTCGACGGCGGGGAGCAATCAGCCCCAGCATTTT
TRBV19	-	TRBD1	TRBJ1-2	CASSIAPGQDNYGYTF	TGTGCCAGTAGTATAGCTCCGGGACAGGATAACTATGGCTACACCTTC
TRBV28	-	TRBD1	TRBJ1-2	CASSPSPGQGADGYTF	TGTGCCAGCAGCCCATCTCCGGGACAGGGGGCGGATGGCTACACCTTC
TRBV27	-	-	TRBJ1-2	CASSTLQGYGYTF	TGTGCCAGCAGCACATTACAGGGCTATGGCTACACCTTC
TRBV6-2/TRBV6-3	-	TRBD1	TRBJ1-5	CASSWGQGHYSNQPQHF	TGTGCCAGCAGTTGGGGACAGGGGCACTATAGCAATCAGCCCCAGCATTTT
TRBV19	-	-	TRBJ2-2	CASSIMGSLGTGELFF	TGTGCCAGTAGTATAATGGGGAGCCTGGGGACCGGGGAGCTGTTTTTT
TRBV28	few	-	TRBJ2-1	CASRGRYNEQFF	TGTGCCAGCAGGGGGAGATACAATGAGCAGTTCTTC
TRBV18	-	TRBD2	TRBJ2-3	CASSPTLAGQDSTQYF	TGTGCCAGCTCACCAACGCTAGCGGGTCAAGACAGTACGCAGTATTTT
TRBV6-2/TRBV6-3	-	-	TRBJ2-5	CASSYNYEGEPQETQYF	TGTGCCAGCAGTTACAATTACGAGGGGGAACCCCAAGAGACCCAGTACTTC
TRBV6-5	-	-	TRBJ1-2	CASRPTSSLGTQTF	TGTGCCAGCAGGCCAACCAGCTCGCTAGGAACACAAACCTTC
TRBV5-1	-	-	TRBJ2-5	CASSLGGQIETQYF	TGCGCCAGCAGCTTGGGAGGACAGATTGAGACCCAGTACTTC
TRBV6-2/TRBV6-3	-	-	TRBJ2-1	CASSLGGGEQFF	TGTGCCAGCAGTTTAGGGGGTGGTGAGCAGTTCTTC
TRBV3-1/TRBV3-2	-	TRBD2	TRBJ2-1	CASSQGTSGGGNEQFF	TGTGCCAGCAGCCAAGGGACTAGCGGGGGGGGAAATGAGCAGTTCTTC
TRBV6-5	-	-	TRBJ1-2	CASETGTYGYTF	TGTGCCAGCGAGACAGGAACCTATGGCTACACCTTC
TRBV5-6	-	-	TRBJ1-4	CASSLSGDYATNEKLFF	TGTGCCAGCAGCTTGTCAGGGGACTATGCGACTAATGAAAAACTGTTTTTT
TRBV2	-	TRBD1	TRBJ1-5	CASSTGQGETQPQHF	TGTGCCAGCAGTACTGGACAGGGAGAGACTCAGCCCCAGCATTTT
TRBV19	-	TRBD1	TRBJ1-2	CASSIFGQAWAF	TGTGCCAGTAGTATTTTCGGACAGGCGTGGGCCTTC
TRBV3-1/TRBV3-2	-	-	TRBJ1-2	CASSPGGPSGYTF	TGTGCCAGCAGCCCGGGGGGACCCAGTGGCTACACCTTC
TRBV30	-	TRBD2	TRBJ2-5	CAWTTGGVQETQYF	TGTGCCTGGACCACGGGAGGGGTTCAAGAGACCCAGTACTTC
TRBV24-1	-	TRBD2	TRBJ2-2	CATSDGLAGIGELFF	TGTGCCACCAGTGATGGACTAGCGGGTATCGGGGAGCTGTTTTTT
TRBV19	-	-	TRBJ2-3	CASSIMSGDTTDTQYF	TGTGCCAGTAGTATAATGAGCGGGGACACCACAGATACGCAGTATTTT
TRBV7-2	-	TRBD2	TRBJ2-3	CASSLGLAESTDTQYF	TGTGCCAGCAGCCTCGGACTAGCGGAAAGCACAGATACGCAGTATTTT
TRBV7-2	-	-	TRBJ2-7	CASSTNQQSSEQYF	TGTGCCAGCAGCACAAATCAACAGTCCTCCGAGCAGTACTTC
TRBV21-1	-	-	TRBJ1-1	CASSNWVIGCRRRVFF	TGTGCCAGCAGCAATTGGGTAATCGGGTGCAGAAGAAGAGTTTTTTTT
TRBV6-6	-	TRBD1	TRBJ1-2	CASSYRTGNYGYTF	TGTGCCAGCAGTTACCGGACAGGGAACTATGGCTACACCTTC
TRBV4-3	-	-	TRBJ2-7	CASSQDEGMRSYEQYF	TGCGCCAGCAGCCAAGACGAGGGTATGAGATCCTACGAGCAGTACTTC
TRBV5-4	-	TRBD1	TRBJ2-7	CASSGTGTYEQYF	TGTGCCAGCAGCGGGACAGGGACCTACGAGCAGTACTTC
TRBV5-6	-	-	TRBJ1-2	CASRVWGRYGYTF	TGTGCCAGCAGAGTCTGGGGCCGATATGGCTACACCTTC
TRBV14	-	TRBD1	TRBJ1-2	CASSPWTGNNYGYTF	TGTGCCAGCAGCCCTTGGACAGGGAACAACTATGGCTACACCTTC
TRBV20-1	few	-	TRBJ1-3	CSASKSLSTRGLSGNTIYF	TGCAGTGCTAGTAAATCCCTATCAACCAGGGGCTTGTCTGGAAACACCATATATTTT